This T cell receptor (beta chain) was documented in a study of blood T cell repertoires in COVID-19. Study-level information: T cells, B-cell-depleted T cells, or PBMCs provided the cDNA or gDNA that served as material.

The germline gives CDR1 LNHDA, CDR2 SQIVND (reference sequence). Unmatched junction bases numbered 2, after V lost 6 bases and J lost 8 bases. The CDR3 is 13 amino acids. Authors' processing steps: It was from reference gene primer amplification that nucleated cell counts were estimated. The method was immunoSEQ multiplex PCR; TCRdb's version includes in-frame clones alone and lacks a portion of them. D and trimming were read from the DNA, whereas the V and J calls and clone size are those reported in that table. The sample records roughly 250,000 clones, 70% to 90% being singletons. The J gene is TRBJ2-2, the V gene TRBV19, with 11 bases aligning to TRBD2. Sequencing was done on a sample of peripheral blood. The receptor comes from a woman aged 40 to 50 who had recovered from COVID-19. CDR3 protein: CASRTSGTGELFF. The CDR3 coding sequence is TGTGCCAGTAGGACTAGCGGGACGGGGGAGCTGTTTTTT.